This T cell receptor beta chain was documented in a study of blood T cell repertoires in COVID-19. Original data processing: Amplification of reference gene primers provided the estimated nucleated cell counts. The repertoire was sequenced with immunoSEQ multiplex PCR; TCRdb's copy has only in-frame clones and lacks some. That table furnishes V, J and clone size, whereas the DNA furnished D and trimming. The sample yields tens of thousands of clones, approximately 86% seen once. Germline V gives CDR1 WSHSY, CDR2 SAAADI. CDR3 length: 13 residues. V was pared by 4 bases and J by 8 bases, with 3 bases of the junction left unmatched.

This chain connects TRBV10-2 to TRBJ2-2; TRBD1 agrees at 8 bases. Sample: peripheral blood. The source is a human donor in a cohort sampled during active COVID-19. CDR3 residues: CASSGQGKGELFF. The CDR3 coding sequence is TGCGCCAGCAGTGGACAGGGGAAAGGGGAGCTGTTTTTT.